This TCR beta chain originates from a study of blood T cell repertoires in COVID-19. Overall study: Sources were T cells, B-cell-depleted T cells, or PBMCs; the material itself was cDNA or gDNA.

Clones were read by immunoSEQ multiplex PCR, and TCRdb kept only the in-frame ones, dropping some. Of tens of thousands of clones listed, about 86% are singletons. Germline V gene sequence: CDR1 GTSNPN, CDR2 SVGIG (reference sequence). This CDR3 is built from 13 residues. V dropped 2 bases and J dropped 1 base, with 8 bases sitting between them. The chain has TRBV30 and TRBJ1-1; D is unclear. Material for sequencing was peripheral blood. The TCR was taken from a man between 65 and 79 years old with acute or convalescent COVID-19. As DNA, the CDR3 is TGTGCCTGGAGTTTACAGACGAACACTGAAGCTTTCTTT. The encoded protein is CAWSLQTNTEAFF.